The 28 T cell receptor beta chains below were found in one sample sequenced in a study of blood T cell repertoires in COVID-19. The protocol was immunoSEQ multiplex PCR, while the TCRdb copy is restricted to in-frame clones and leaves out a portion. The top ten clones hold roughly 1.4% of a sample with 130,000 or so clones, over 75% of them seen once. Sequenced: peripheral blood. The receptor set was obtained from a human donor in a cohort sampled during active COVID-19.

The chain combines TRBV12-2 with TRBJ2-5; TRBD2 was called by the table and not checked on the DNA. TRBV12-2 counts as a pseudogene. The CDR3 covers 15 residues. The CDR3 here is CASRLGSPREETQYF. The CDR3 nucleotides are TGTGCAAGTCGCTTAGGTTCACCAAGAGAAGAGACCCAGTACTTC.

The rearrangement joins TRBV7-9 to TRBJ2-3; 9 positions match TRBD2. The ends lost 1 base at V and 7 bases at J; junction bases unmatched: 9. CDR1 and CDR2 from the germline V gene are SEHNR and FQNEAQ (reference sequence). The CDR3 has 16 amino acids. CDR3 protein: CASSLGWREGLYTQYF. The CDR3 nucleotides are TGTGCCAGCAGCTTAGGATGGCGGGAGGGCCTTTATACGCAGTATTTT.

V is TRBV27 and J is TRBJ2-1; 9 bases map to TRBD2. The V gene's germline CDR1 is MNHEY and CDR2 SMNVEV (reference sequence). The CDR3 has 15 amino acids. V shed 6 bases and J 4 bases; nucleotides not matched to a gene: 7. The CDR3 DNA is TGTGCCAGCAGCACCGAGAGCGGGAGGTACAATGAGCAGTTCTTC. Protein product: CASSTESGRYNEQFF.

The chain has TRBV7-2 and TRBJ2-3; weak D call: TRBD1 (5 bases). The germline V gene encodes CDR1 SGHTA and CDR2 FQGNSA. Trimming took off 5 bases at V and 8 bases at J, with 20 bases between the two ends. This CDR3 contains 15 residues. As DNA, the CDR3 is TGTGCCAGCAGCCCAGGGCTGTTCGAGACGGGTACGCAGTATTTT. Translating gives CASSPGLFETGTQYF.

The chain is built from TRBV2 and TRBJ1-6; TRBD1 might be the D (5 bases). Germline V gene sequence: CDR1 SNHLY, CDR2 FYNNEI. V lost 5 bases, J lost 8 bases, and 10 bases lay in between. This CDR3 spans 13 amino acids. The CDR3 bases are TGTGCCAGCAGTCAGGGTGGATATTCACCCCTCCACTTT. Its translation is CASSQGGYSPLHF.

The chain uses TRBV5-1 and TRBJ2-2; 8 bases match TRBD1. Germline CDR1 SGHRS, CDR2 YFSETQ. CDR3 size: 14 residues. V lost 4 bases and J lost 7; bases outside the gene matches: 6. The CDR3 DNA reads as TGCGCCAGCAGCCCACCGGGACAGGTCGGGGAGCTGTTTTTT. Protein: CASSPPGQVGELFF.

The rearrangement uses TRBV20-1 and TRBJ2-3, with 8 positions matching TRBD2. This CDR3 is 17 amino acids long. With V trimmed by 3 bases and J by 5 bases, 16 bases remained unmatched. Germline CDR1 is DFQATT and CDR2 is SNEGSKA (reference sequence). CDR3 sequence: CSASLPTPVGREDTQYF. As DNA, the CDR3 is TGCAGTGCTAGTCTGCCCACCCCGGTCGGGAGGGAAGATACGCAGTATTTT.

This clone turned up a few times. The chain carries TRBV5-1 and TRBJ2-2, with D unresolved. The V end was cut by 7 bases, the J end by 4 bases, with 5 bases between. Per germline, CDR1 SGHRS and CDR2 YFSETQ. This CDR3 region has 11 residues. CDR3 sequence: CASSSTGELFF. CDR3 bases: TGCGCCAGCTCCTCCACCGGGGAGCTGTTTTTT.

J is TRBJ2-4 and V is TRBV28; no clear D gene. The V end lost 6 bases, the J end lost 8 bases, and 14 bases lay between the germline ends. Germline CDR1 reads MDHEN; CDR2 reads SYDVKM. The CDR3 spans 13 residues. In DNA form, the CDR3 reads TGTGCCAGCAGCTTACGAAGCATTGACATTCAGTACTTC. Protein sequence: CASSLRSIDIQYF.

The rearrangement links TRBV4-1 to TRBJ2-7; perhaps TRBD2 as D (7 bases). V was shortened by 1 base and J by 3 bases, with 16 bases between the two germline ends. Germline CDR1 MGHRA, CDR2 YSYEKL. The CDR3 is made up of 16 amino acids. Here the CDR3 DNA reads TGCGCCAGCAGCCAAGCCAGCAGGGGCGGGGGCTACGAGCAGTACTTC. It encodes CASSQASRGGGYEQYF.

The J gene is TRBJ1-3, the V gene TRBV25-1; weak D call: TRBD1 (6 bases). Germline CDR1 reads MGHDK; CDR2 reads SYGVNS. There are 12 residues in the CDR3. The V gene lost 4 bases and the J gene lost 14 bases, with 15 bases spanning the gap. As DNA, the CDR3 is TGTGCCAGCAGTGTATCTGGACAGAGAGTATATTTT. Translated, it gives CASSVSGQRVYF.

The chain couples TRBV5-4 to TRBJ2-5; the match to TRBD2 covers 15 bases. J was trimmed by 3 bases and V by 0 bases; bases with no gene match: 3. The CDR3 runs 17 residues. CDR1 is SGHNT, CDR2 YYREEE, per germline (reference sequence). CDR3 sequence: CASSLAGTSGRKETQYF. CDR3 nucleotide sequence: TGTGCCAGCAGCTTGGCCGGGACTAGCGGGAGGAAAGAGACCCAGTACTTC.

The J gene is TRBJ1-2, the V gene TRBV7-8, with D unresolved. Trimming took off 5 bases at V and 8 bases at J, with 18 bases between the two ends. The CDR3 is 14 residues long. The germline V gene has CDR1 SGHVS and CDR2 FQNEAQ. The CDR3 reads CASSAGSWVGGYTF. CDR3 DNA: TGTGCCAGCAGCGCAGGTTCGTGGGTGGGCGGCTACACCTTC.

The rearrangement joins TRBV6-5 to TRBJ1-2, with a possible D match to TRBD1 (5 bases). CDR1 is MNHEY, CDR2 SVGAGI, per germline. The CDR3 is made up of 14 amino acids. Trimming took off 6 bases at V and 7 bases at J, with 18 bases between the two ends. The CDR3 region has the DNA TGTGCCAGCAGCCCCCGGGAGACAGCCGGTGGCTACACCTTC. Its protein product is CASSPRETAGGYTF.

This clone was seen a handful of times. The J gene is TRBJ1-6, the V gene TRBV29-1; weak D call: TRBD1 (5 bases). The length of the CDR3 is 13 residues. CDR1 and CDR2 (germline): SQVTM, ANQGSEA. Trimming shortened V by 3 bases and J by 7 bases, and 10 bases separated the two germline ends. This CDR3 reads CSVDDGGNSPLHF. DNA of the CDR3: TGCAGCGTTGATGACGGGGGGAATTCACCCCTCCACTTT.

The rearrangement links TRBV7-8 to TRBJ1-5; 8 bases are shared with TRBD1. The germline V gene has CDR1 SGHVS and CDR2 FQNEAQ. This CDR3 has 17 residues. Trimming cost V 3 bases and J 2 bases; bases outside gene matches: 9. CDR3 in amino acids: CASSLNRDRTGNQPQHF. CDR3 nucleotides: TGTGCCAGCAGCTTGAACCGGGACAGGACGGGCAATCAGCCCCAGCATTTT.

The chain couples TRBV28 to TRBJ1-1; D is perhaps TRBD1 (6 bases). Trimming cost V 6 bases and J 3 bases, with 23 bases left between them. Germline values: CDR1 MDHEN, CDR2 SYDVKM. CDR3 length: 17 residues. The CDR3 protein is CASSSALLQGLDTEAFF. CDR3 coding DNA: TGTGCCAGCAGCTCGGCCCTCCTACAGGGTCTGGACACTGAAGCTTTCTTT.

The V call is TRBV7-3, the J call TRBJ2-3; TRBD2 is a possible D gene (6 bases). The germline gives CDR1 SGHTA, CDR2 FQGTGA. Trimming pared 2 bases from V and 3 bases from J, leaving 12 bases between. The CDR3 runs 15 residues. This chain's CDR3 is CASSLSPGRTDTQYF. The CDR3 bases are TGTGCCAGCAGCTTATCCCCAGGGAGGACAGATACGCAGTATTTT.

J is TRBJ1-6 and V is TRBV19; 7 bases agree with TRBD1. The CDR3 is 17 residues long. With 4 bases clipped from V and 1 base from J, the junction kept 7 bases outside the gene matches. Per the germline V gene, CDR1 is LNHDA and CDR2 is SQIVND (reference sequence). The CDR3 coding sequence is TGTGCCAGTAGTACCAAACGACAGGGATCCTATAATTCACCCCTCCACTTT. Translated: CASSTKRQGSYNSPLHF.

This chain links TRBV28 with TRBJ1-2; D gene uncertain. CDR1 MDHEN and CDR2 SYDVKM come from the germline V gene. The CDR3 extends over 14 amino acids. V lost 8 bases to trimming and J lost 3 bases, with 16 bases between them. CDR3 in DNA: TGTGCCAGCTCTACCCCCGGGGAGCACTATGGCTACACCTTC. It translates to CASSTPGEHYGYTF.

This clone appeared a single time. The rearrangement joins TRBV3-1 (or the pseudogene TRBV3-2) to TRBJ2-7, with TRBD2 as a possible D gene (5 bases). The CDR3 loop spans 16 amino acids. The ends were cut back, 3 bases at V and 3 bases at J, with 18 bases in the middle. The germline V gene encodes CDR1 LGHDT and CDR2 YNNKEL (reference sequence). The CDR3 DNA sequence: TGTGCCAGCAGCCACTGGAAACTCGCGGGCCGCTACGAGCAGTACTTC. The encoded protein is CASSHWKLAGRYEQYF.

V and J are TRBV4-3 and TRBJ1-5; TRBD1 matches 7 bases. CDR3 size: 16 residues. V was clipped by 1 base and J by 6 bases; unmatched bases: 9. CDR1 is LGHNA and CDR2 is YSLEER in the germline V gene. The CDR3 sequence: CASSQGYGTAGQPQHF. In DNA form, the CDR3 reads TGCGCCAGCAGCCAAGGGTACGGGACAGCCGGTCAGCCCCAGCATTTT.

This chain links TRBV20-1 with TRBJ2-7; TRBD2 matches 10 bases. CDR1 is DFQATT and CDR2 is SNEGSKA in the germline V gene (reference sequence). This CDR3 is built from 13 residues. The trim removed 3 bases at V and 4 bases at J, leaving 3 bases unmatched. CDR3 loop: CSASTGLAYEQYF. The DNA of the CDR3 is TGCAGTGCTAGTACGGGACTAGCGTACGAGCAGTACTTC.

This clone was seen more than once but under ten times. The V gene is TRBV7-8, the J gene TRBJ1-1; TRBD1 agrees at 8 bases. The CDR3 spans 16 residues. J lost 2 bases, V lost 3 bases, and 8 bases had no gene match. Germline-derived CDR1 and CDR2 are SGHVS and FQNEAQ. CDR3 nucleotide sequence: TGTGCCAGCAGCTTGGACACAGGGGGGGTTAACACTGAAGCTTTCTTT. It specifies CASSLDTGGVNTEAFF.

The chain employs TRBV28 and TRBJ1-1; D gene unclear. Trimming removed 2 bases from V and 4 bases from J, with 14 bases in between. CDR3 length: 15 residues. Germline V gene lookup returns CDR1 MDHEN and CDR2 SYDVKM. CDR3 in DNA: TGTGCCAGCAGTTTAAGCCCCCCTATAAGCACTGAAGCTTTCTTT. Protein product: CASSLSPPISTEAFF.

CDR3 DNA: TGTGCCAGCTCGGACGCAGCGGTAGGGTATAATTCACCCCTCCACTTT. Residues: CASSDAAVGYNSPLHF. This chain joins TRBV7-2 and TRBJ1-6; D remains ambiguous. V was clipped by 8 bases and J by 4 bases, with 18 bases between them. The CDR3 sequence is 16 residues long. Looked up from germline, CDR1 is SGHTA and CDR2 is FQGNSA.

This chain joins TRBV4-1 and TRBJ1-4; D gene uncertain. The CDR3 sequence is 14 residues long. Per germline, CDR1 MGHRA and CDR2 YSYEKL. V was cut by 3 bases and J by 10 bases, with 15 bases left in between. The CDR3 DNA reads TGCGCCAGCAGCCACCCGGACTGGGAGGGAAAACTGTTTTTT. This translates into CASSHPDWEGKLFF.

This chain connects TRBV20-1 to TRBJ1-3, with D uncertain. The germline gives CDR1 DFQATT, CDR2 SNEGSKA (reference sequence). The ends were cut back, 3 bases at V and 2 bases at J, with 8 bases in the middle. The CDR3 has 13 amino acids. For the CDR3, the DNA is TGCAGTGCTAGTCCAGGCCCTGGAAACACCATATATTTT. Protein sequence: CSASPGPGNTIYF.